The sequence of this TCR beta chain was determined in a study of vaccination effects on CD4 cells after COVID-19. General study points: Cross-reaction with common cold coronaviruses was seen in only 1 of 255 vaccine-induced clones from healthy vaccinees. Only a few convalescent patients and no early post-infection timepoints featured in the study.

Measured with immunoSEQ multiplex PCR; TCRdb has only the in-frame clones, and not every one. The sample carries approximately 54,000 clones, roughly 76% recorded once. As concerns this clone: Its matching antigen is unknown.

Viral peptide pools were used in the ViraFEST assay to expand antigen-specific CD4+ T cells, and sequencing came afterward. Isolation of CD4+ T cells took place after nine to ten days of culture. It was with roughly 10 IU/ml IL-2 and about 9.2 ug/ml peptides that some 2 million PBMC per well were cultured. Each culture had half its medium swapped for IL-2 medium on days 3 and 7. Sequenced here: CD4+ T cells from PBMCs cultured with HCoV-229E spike peptides, sampled before COVID-19 vaccination. The clonotype originates from a human donor who received a COVID-19 vaccine.

In nucleotides, the CDR3 is TGTGCCAGCAGCTCTCGGCGAAGGGGAGGCAATCAGCCCCAGCATTTT. Amino acids: CASSSRRRGGNQPQHF. The V call is TRBV5-6, the J call TRBJ1-5, with D tentatively TRBD1 (5 bases). Germline lookup yields CDR1 SGHDT and CDR2 YYEEEE. This CDR3 is 16 amino acids long. V was shortened by 3 bases and J by 2 bases, with 15 bases between the two germline ends.